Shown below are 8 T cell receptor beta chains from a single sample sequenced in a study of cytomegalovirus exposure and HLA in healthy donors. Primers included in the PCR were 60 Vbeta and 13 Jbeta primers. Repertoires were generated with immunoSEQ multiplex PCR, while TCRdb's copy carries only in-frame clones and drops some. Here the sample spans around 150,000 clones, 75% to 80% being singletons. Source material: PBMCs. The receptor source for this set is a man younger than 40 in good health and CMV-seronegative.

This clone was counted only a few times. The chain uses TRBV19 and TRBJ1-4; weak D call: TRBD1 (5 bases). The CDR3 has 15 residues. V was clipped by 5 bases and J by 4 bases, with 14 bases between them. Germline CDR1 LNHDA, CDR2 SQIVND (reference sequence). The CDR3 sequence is CASSPDSVFNEKLFF. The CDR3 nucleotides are TGTGCCAGTAGTCCAGACAGCGTCTTTAATGAAAAACTGTTTTTT.

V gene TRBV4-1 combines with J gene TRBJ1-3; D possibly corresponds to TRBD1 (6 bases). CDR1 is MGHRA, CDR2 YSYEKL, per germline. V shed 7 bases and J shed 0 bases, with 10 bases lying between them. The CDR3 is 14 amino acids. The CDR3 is CASKQGSSGNTIYF. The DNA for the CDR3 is TGCGCCAGCAAACAGGGCAGCTCTGGAAACACCATATATTTT.

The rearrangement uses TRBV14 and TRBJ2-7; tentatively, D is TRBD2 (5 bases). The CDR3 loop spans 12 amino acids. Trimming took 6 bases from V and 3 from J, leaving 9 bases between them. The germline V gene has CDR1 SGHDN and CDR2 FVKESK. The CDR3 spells CASRPEDYEQYF. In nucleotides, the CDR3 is TGTGCCAGCAGACCGGAGGACTACGAGCAGTACTTC.

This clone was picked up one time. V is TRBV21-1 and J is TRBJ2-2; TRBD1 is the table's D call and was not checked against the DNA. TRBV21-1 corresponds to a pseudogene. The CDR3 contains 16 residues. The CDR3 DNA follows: TGTGCCAGCAGCAACTACGACAGGTGGGCGACCGGGGAGCTGTTTTTT. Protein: CASSNYDRWATGELFF.

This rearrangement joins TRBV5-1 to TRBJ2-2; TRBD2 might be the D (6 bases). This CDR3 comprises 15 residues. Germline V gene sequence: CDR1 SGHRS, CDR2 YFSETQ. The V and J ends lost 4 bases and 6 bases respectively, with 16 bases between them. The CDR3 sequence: CASSGEAGTAGELFF. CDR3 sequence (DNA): TGCGCCAGCAGCGGGGAGGCAGGAACTGCCGGGGAGCTGTTTTTT. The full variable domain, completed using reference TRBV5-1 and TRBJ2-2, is KAGVTQTPRYLIKTRGQQVTLSCSPISGHRSVSWYQQTPGQGLQFLFEYFSETQRNKGNFPGRFSGRQFSNSRSEMNVSTLELGDSALYLCASSGEAGTAGELFFGEGSRLTVL.

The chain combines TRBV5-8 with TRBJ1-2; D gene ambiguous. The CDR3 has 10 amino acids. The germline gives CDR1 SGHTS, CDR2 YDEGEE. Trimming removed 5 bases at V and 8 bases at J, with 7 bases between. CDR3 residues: CASSFMGYTF. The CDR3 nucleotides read TGTGCCAGCAGTTTTATGGGCTACACCTTC. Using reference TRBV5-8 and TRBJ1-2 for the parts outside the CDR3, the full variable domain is EAGVTQSPTHLIKTRGQQATLRCSPISGHTSVYWYQQALGLGLQFLLWYDEGEERNRGNFPPRFSGRQFPNYSSELNVNALELEDSALYLCASSFMGYTFGSGTRLTVV.

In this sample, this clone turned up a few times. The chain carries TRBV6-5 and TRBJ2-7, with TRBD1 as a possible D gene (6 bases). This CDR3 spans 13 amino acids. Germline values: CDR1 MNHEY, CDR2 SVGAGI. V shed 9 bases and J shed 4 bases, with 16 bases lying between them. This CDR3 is CASGGVGPYEQYF. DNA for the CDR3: TGTGCCAGTGGGGGCGTGGGGCCTTACGAGCAGTACTTC.

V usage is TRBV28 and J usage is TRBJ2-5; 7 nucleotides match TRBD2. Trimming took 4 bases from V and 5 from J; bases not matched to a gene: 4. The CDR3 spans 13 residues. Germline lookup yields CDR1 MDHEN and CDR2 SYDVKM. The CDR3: CASSSWGGETQYF. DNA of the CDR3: TGTGCCAGCAGTTCCTGGGGAGGGGAGACCCAGTACTTC.